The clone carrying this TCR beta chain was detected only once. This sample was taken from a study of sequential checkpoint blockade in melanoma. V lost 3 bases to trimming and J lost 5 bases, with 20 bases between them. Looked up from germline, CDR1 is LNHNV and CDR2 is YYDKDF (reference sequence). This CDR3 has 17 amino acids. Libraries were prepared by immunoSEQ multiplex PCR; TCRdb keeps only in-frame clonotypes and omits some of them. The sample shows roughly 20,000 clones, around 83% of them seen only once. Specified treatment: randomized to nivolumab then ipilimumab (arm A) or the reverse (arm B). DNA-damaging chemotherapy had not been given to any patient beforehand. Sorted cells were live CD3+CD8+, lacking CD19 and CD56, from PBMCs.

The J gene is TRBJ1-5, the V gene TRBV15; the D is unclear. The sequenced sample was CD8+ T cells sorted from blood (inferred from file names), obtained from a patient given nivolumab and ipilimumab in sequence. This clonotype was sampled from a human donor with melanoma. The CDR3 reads CATSRSYTGERDQPQHF. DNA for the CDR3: TGTGCCACCAGCAGGTCTTACACCGGGGAGAGGGATCAGCCCCAGCATTTT.